These 21 T cell receptor beta chains originate from one sample sequenced in a study of blood T cell repertoires in COVID-19. Method: immunoSEQ multiplex PCR; TCRdb's copy keeps in-frame clones and lacks some. Of some 180,000 clones in the sample, roughly three quarters were seen once. Material for sequencing was peripheral blood. All receptors come from a woman in her forties with COVID-19, enrolled during active disease.

The V gene is TRBV18, the J gene TRBJ2-3; 7 nucleotides match TRBD2. V lost 3 bases and J lost 5; bases outside the gene matches: 8. Germline values: CDR1 KGHSH, CDR2 LQKENI. The CDR3 sequence is 15 residues long. Written as DNA, the CDR3 is TGTGCCAGCTCACCTTCTAGCGGCGGAGGAGATACGCAGTATTTT. It specifies CASSPSSGGGDTQYF.

The CDR3 is CASSPLPLVSGNEQFF. The CDR3 DNA reads as TGTGCCAGCAGCCCACTCCCCCTGGTTAGCGGCAATGAGCAGTTCTTC. V and J are TRBV7-6 and TRBJ2-1; perhaps TRBD2 as D (6 bases). V dropped 5 bases and J dropped 6 bases, with 20 bases sitting between them. The germline gives CDR1 SGHVS, CDR2 FNYEAQ. This CDR3 has 16 residues.

V gene TRBV7-2 combines with J gene TRBJ1-6, with 8 positions matching TRBD1. CDR1 is SGHTA and CDR2 is FQGNSA in the germline V gene. This CDR3 spans 19 amino acids. Germline trimming cut 4 bases from V and 8 bases from J; bases unmatched to any gene: 19. The CDR3 sequence: CASSSQRQGPAFHHSPLHF. The CDR3 bases are TGTGCCAGCAGCTCCCAGAGACAGGGGCCTGCCTTCCATCATTCACCCCTCCACTTT.

This clone was observed a handful of times. In nucleotides, the CDR3 is TGTGCCAGCAGCGATACCTCAGGTGGACAAAACTACGAGCAGTACTTC. It translates to CASSDTSGGQNYEQYF. The chain joins TRBV21-1 to TRBJ2-7; TRBD1, the table's D call, was not compared with the DNA. TRBV21-1 is assigned pseudogene status. CDR3 length equals 16 residues.

The gene calls are TRBV12-5 and TRBJ2-4; D possibly corresponds to TRBD2 (6 bases). In germline, CDR1 is LGHNT, CDR2 FRNRAP. Trimming took off 5 bases at V and 0 bases at J, with 11 bases between the two ends. The CDR3 loop spans 15 amino acids. CDR3 loop: CASGPLGLAKNIQYF. The DNA for the CDR3 is TGTGCTAGTGGTCCGTTGGGACTAGCCAAAAACATTCAGTACTTC. The full variable domain, rest sourced from reference TRBV12-5 and TRBJ2-4, is DARVTQTPRHKVTEMGQEVTMRCQPILGHNTVFWYRQTMMQGLELLAYFRNRAPLDDSGMPKDRFSAEMPDATLATLKIQPSEPRDSAVYFCASGPLGLAKNIQYFGAGTRLSVL.

This chain connects TRBV6-2 or TRBV6-3 to TRBJ1-2; D not resolved. CDR3 size: 13 residues. Trimming removed 4 bases from V and 1 base from J, with 7 bases in between. Germline CDR1 reads MNHEY; CDR2 reads SVGEGT. The CDR3 region has the DNA TGTGCCAGCAGTTTCCCGGGTAACTATGGCTACACCTTC. Amino acid sequence: CASSFPGNYGYTF.

The gene calls are TRBV12-2 and TRBJ2-7; no DNA check was done on the table's D call, TRBD1. TRBV12-2 has pseudogene status. The CDR3 totals 18 residues. The CDR3 loop is CASRLSQGKDDASYEQYF. Here the CDR3 DNA reads TGTGCAAGTCGCTTATCACAGGGTAAGGACGACGCGTCCTACGAGCAGTACTTC.

The chain couples TRBV2 to TRBJ1-5, with TRBD1 matching 7 bases. With V trimmed by 6 bases and J by 6 bases, 8 bases remained unmatched. This CDR3 spans 14 amino acids. Germline V gene sequence: CDR1 SNHLY, CDR2 FYNNEI. The CDR3 nucleotides read TGTGCCAGCAGGGGGGACAGCATCAGTCAGCCCCAGCATTTT. Protein product: CASRGDSISQPQHF.

Note on this clone: Other DNA sequences in this sample translate to the same CDR3. The rearrangement uses TRBV20-1 and TRBJ1-5; the D gene is possibly TRBD1 (6 bases). This CDR3 has 13 residues. Germline V gene sequence: CDR1 DFQATT, CDR2 SNEGSKA (reference sequence). V was shortened by 3 bases and J by 3 bases, with 9 bases between the two germline ends. CDR3 DNA sequence: TGCAGTGCTAGTCAGGGGACCAATCAGCCCCAGCATTTT. Translated, it gives CSASQGTNQPQHF.

The rearrangement uses TRBV4-3 and TRBJ1-2, with no clear D. The CDR3 totals 16 residues. V shed 3 bases and J shed 2 bases, with 16 bases lying between them. Germline lookup yields CDR1 LGHNA and CDR2 YSLEER. The CDR3 here is CASSQDGDSANYGYTF. The CDR3 region has the DNA TGCGCCAGCAGCCAGGACGGGGATAGCGCAAACTATGGCTACACCTTC.

This clone appeared once. The chain is built from TRBV6-6 and TRBJ1-4, with a tentative D call TRBD1 (5 bases). Per the germline V gene, CDR1 is MNHNY and CDR2 is SVGAGI (reference sequence). V lost 5 bases, J lost 6 bases, and 13 bases lay in between. This CDR3 is 14 amino acids long. Here the CDR3 DNA reads TGTGCCAGCAGTGCAGGGAATTCGGATGAAAAACTGTTTTTT. It translates to CASSAGNSDEKLFF.

The J gene is TRBJ2-5, the V gene TRBV5-1, with TRBD2 matching 9 bases. From germline, CDR1 is SGHRS and CDR2 YFSETQ. The V and J ends lost 4 bases and 4 bases, in that order; junction bases with no gene match: 8. The CDR3 totals 15 residues. CDR3 in amino acids: CASSPGLARGETQYF. The CDR3 nucleotides are TGCGCCAGCAGCCCAGGACTAGCGAGGGGAGAGACCCAGTACTTC.

The chain recombines TRBV6-5 with TRBJ2-7; D not certain. Germline lookup yields CDR1 MNHEY and CDR2 SVGAGI. V was cut by 5 bases and J by 9 bases, with 11 bases left in between. This CDR3 has 11 residues. In DNA form, the CDR3 reads TGTGCCAGCAGTCCCGGCCAGGTGCAGTACTTC. Its protein product is CASSPGQVQYF.

This sequence joins TRBV18 and TRBJ1-1, with TRBD1 matching 7 bases. The CDR3 sequence is 15 residues long. In germline, CDR1 is KGHSH, CDR2 LQKENI. J gave up 5 bases and V 5 bases, and 11 bases lay outside the gene matches. For the CDR3, the DNA is TGTGCCAGCTCAAGGCGACAGGGAGAGGGTACTGAAGCTTTCTTT. It is translated as CASSRRQGEGTEAFF. The variable domain in full, with the rest retrieved from reference TRBV18 and TRBJ1-1, is NAGVMQNPRHLVRRRGQEARLRCSPMKGHSHVYWYRQLPEEGLKFMVYLQKENIIDESGMPKERFSAEFPKEGPSILRIQQVVRGDSAAYFCASSRRQGEGTEAFFGQGTRLTVV.

This chain joins TRBV7-2 and TRBJ1-2, with a weak D call TRBD1 (5 bases). CDR1 and CDR2 (germline): SGHTA, FQGNSA. The CDR3 has 14 amino acids. V was shortened by 5 bases and J by 5 bases, with 15 bases between the two germline ends. Here the CDR3 DNA reads TGTGCCAGCAGCAAAGACAGTTTCCTGTATGGCTACACCTTC. The encoded protein is CASSKDSFLYGYTF.

The V and J genes are TRBV10-1 and TRBJ2-5; TRBD2 might be the D (6 bases). The V end lost 2 bases, the J end lost 1 base, and 11 bases lay between the germline ends. From germline, CDR1 is WNHNN and CDR2 SYGVQD (reference sequence). CDR3 length equals 15 residues. The CDR3 sequence: CASSENSEGQETQYF. Here the CDR3 DNA reads TGCGCCAGCAGTGAGAATTCGGAGGGCCAAGAGACCCAGTACTTC.

J is TRBJ1-3 and V is TRBV6-5; perhaps TRBD1 as D (6 bases). Trimming removed 2 bases from V and 4 bases from J, with 12 bases in between. The germline CDR1 and CDR2 sequences are MNHEY and SVGAGI. The CDR3 sequence is 15 residues long. The CDR3 coding sequence is TGTGCCAGCAGTTACGGCTCCCAGGGGGGAAACACCATATATTTT. Encoded protein: CASSYGSQGGNTIYF.

This clone has at least ten counts. J is TRBJ1-1 and V is TRBV19; D is possibly TRBD1 (6 bases). This CDR3 comprises 14 residues. V was shortened by 2 bases and J by 6 bases, with 13 bases between the two germline ends. From germline, CDR1 is LNHDA and CDR2 SQIVND (reference sequence). The CDR3 sequence is CASSIRGPGAEAFF. The CDR3 bases are TGTGCCAGTAGTATACGGGGCCCAGGGGCTGAAGCTTTCTTT.

This clone occurred a few times. V gene TRBV7-8 combines with J gene TRBJ2-7, with a tentative D call TRBD1 (5 bases). The CDR3 sequence is 15 residues long. V was pared by 5 bases and J by 4 bases, with 18 bases between. The germline V gene has CDR1 SGHVS and CDR2 FQNEAQ. The CDR3 reads CASSLQGFPLYEQYF. Here the CDR3 DNA reads TGTGCCAGCAGCCTCCAGGGTTTCCCCCTATACGAGCAGTACTTC.

The chain links TRBV7-2 to TRBJ2-5; 10 nucleotides line up with TRBD2. The CDR3 is 14 amino acids. J lost 6 bases, V lost 5 bases, and 6 bases had no gene match. Germline CDR1 reads SGHTA; CDR2 reads FQGNSA. CDR3 nucleotide sequence: TGTGCCAGCAGCCAGCGGGGGGGCCGACAGACCCAGTACTTC. Its protein is CASSQRGGRQTQYF.

The rearrangement uses TRBV6-5 and TRBJ2-2, with 8 bases identical to TRBD1. From germline, CDR1 is MNHEY and CDR2 SVGAGI. This CDR3 is built from 16 residues. The V gene end was trimmed by 0 bases and the J gene end by 5 bases; junction bases not matched to a gene: 5. The CDR3 coding sequence is TGTGCCAGCAGTTACTCCCAGGGGGCGGGAACCGGGGAGCTGTTTTTT. Protein: CASSYSQGAGTGELFF.